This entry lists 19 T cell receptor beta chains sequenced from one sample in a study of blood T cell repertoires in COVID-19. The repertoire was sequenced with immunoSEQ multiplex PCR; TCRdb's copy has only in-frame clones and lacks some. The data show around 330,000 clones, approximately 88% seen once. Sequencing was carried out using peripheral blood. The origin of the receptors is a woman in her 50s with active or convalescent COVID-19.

The CDR3 here is CASSELTLAGLITGELFF. The CDR3 DNA reads TGTGCCAGCAGTGAGCTGACGTTAGCGGGGCTTATCACCGGGGAGCTGTTTTTT. J is TRBJ2-2 and V is TRBV6-1; 8 positions match TRBD2. Trimming cost V 3 bases and J 4 bases; bases outside gene matches: 13. The CDR3 length is 18 residues. CDR1 is MNHNS, CDR2 SASEGT, per germline.

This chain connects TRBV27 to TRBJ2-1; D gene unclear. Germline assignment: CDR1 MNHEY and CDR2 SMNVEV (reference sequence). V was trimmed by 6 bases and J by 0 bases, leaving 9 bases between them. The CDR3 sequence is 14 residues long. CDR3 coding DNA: TGTGCCAGCAGATACCGTAGCTCCTACAATGAGCAGTTCTTC. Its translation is CASRYRSSYNEQFF.

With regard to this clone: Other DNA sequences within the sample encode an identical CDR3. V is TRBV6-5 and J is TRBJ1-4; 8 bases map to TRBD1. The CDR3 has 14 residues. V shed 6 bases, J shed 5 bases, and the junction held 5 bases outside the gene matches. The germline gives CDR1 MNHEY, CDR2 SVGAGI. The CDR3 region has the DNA TGTGCCAGCAGGCTGACAGGGGCAAATGAAAAACTGTTTTTT. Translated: CASRLTGANEKLFF.

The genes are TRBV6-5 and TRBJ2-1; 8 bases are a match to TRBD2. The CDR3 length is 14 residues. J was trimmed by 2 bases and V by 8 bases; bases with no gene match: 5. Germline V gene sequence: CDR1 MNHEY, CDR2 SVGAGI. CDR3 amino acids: CASRSGGPYNEQFF. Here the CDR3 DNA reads TGTGCCAGCCGCAGCGGGGGACCCTACAATGAGCAGTTCTTC.

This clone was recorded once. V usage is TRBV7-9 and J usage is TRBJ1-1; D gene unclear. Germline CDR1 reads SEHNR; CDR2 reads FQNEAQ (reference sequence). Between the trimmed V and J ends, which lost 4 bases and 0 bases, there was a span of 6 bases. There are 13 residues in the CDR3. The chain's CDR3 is CASSSRMNTEAFF. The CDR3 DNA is TGTGCCAGCAGCTCGCGAATGAACACTGAAGCTTTCTTT.

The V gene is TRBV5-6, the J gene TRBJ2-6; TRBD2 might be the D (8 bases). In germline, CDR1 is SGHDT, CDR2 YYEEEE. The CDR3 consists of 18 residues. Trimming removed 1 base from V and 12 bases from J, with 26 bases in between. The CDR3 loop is CASSLYSREGQRLCVLTF. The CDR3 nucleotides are TGTGCCAGCAGCTTGTATTCTCGGGAGGGACAGCGTCTCTGCGTCCTGACTTTC.

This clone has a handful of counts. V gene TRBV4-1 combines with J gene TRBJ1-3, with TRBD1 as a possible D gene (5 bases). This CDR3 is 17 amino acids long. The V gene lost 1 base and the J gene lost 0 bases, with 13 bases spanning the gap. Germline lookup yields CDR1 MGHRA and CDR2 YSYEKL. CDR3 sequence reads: CASSQGGVLLSGNTIYF. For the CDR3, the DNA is TGCGCCAGCAGCCAAGGGGGGGTGCTGCTCTCTGGAAACACCATATATTTT.

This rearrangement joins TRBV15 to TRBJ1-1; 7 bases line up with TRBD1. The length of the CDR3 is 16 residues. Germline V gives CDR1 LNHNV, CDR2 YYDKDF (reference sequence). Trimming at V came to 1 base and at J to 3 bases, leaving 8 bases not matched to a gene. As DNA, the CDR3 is TGTGCCACCAGCAGAGGCCGCACAGGGGAGTACACTGAAGCTTTCTTT. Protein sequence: CATSRGRTGEYTEAFF.

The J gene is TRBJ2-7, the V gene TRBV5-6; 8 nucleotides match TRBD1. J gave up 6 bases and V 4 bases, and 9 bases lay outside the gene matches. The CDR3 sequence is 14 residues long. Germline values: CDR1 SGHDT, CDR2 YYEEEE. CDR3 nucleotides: TGTGCCAGCAGCCTCGGACAGGGATTACTCGAGCAGTACTTC. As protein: CASSLGQGLLEQYF.

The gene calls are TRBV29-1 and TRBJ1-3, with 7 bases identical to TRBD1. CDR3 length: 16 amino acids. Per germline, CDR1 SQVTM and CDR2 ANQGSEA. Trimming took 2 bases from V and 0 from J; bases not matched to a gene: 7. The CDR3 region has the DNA TGCAGCGTTGAATTCCCGTGGGACAGCTCTGGAAACACCATATATTTT. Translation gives CSVEFPWDSSGNTIYF.

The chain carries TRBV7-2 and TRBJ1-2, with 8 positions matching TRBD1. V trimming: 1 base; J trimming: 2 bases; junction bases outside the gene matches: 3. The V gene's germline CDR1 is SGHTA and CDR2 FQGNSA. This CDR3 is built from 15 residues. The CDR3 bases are TGTGCCAGCAGCTTAGTGTACAGGGGGAACTATGGCTACACCTTC. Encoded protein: CASSLVYRGNYGYTF.

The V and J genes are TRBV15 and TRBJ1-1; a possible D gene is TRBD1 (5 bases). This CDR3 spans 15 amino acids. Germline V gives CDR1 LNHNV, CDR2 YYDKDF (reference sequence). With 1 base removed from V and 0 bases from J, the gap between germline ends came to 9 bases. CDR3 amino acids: CATSRAGLLNTEAFF. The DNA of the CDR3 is TGTGCCACCAGCAGAGCGGGACTCCTGAACACTGAAGCTTTCTTT. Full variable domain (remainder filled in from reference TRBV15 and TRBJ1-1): DAMVIQNPRYQVTQFGKPVTLSCSQTLNHNVMYWYQQKSSQAPKLLFHYYDKDFNNEADTPDNFQSRRPNTSFCFLDIRSPGLGDTAMYLCATSRAGLLNTEAFFGQGTRLTVV.

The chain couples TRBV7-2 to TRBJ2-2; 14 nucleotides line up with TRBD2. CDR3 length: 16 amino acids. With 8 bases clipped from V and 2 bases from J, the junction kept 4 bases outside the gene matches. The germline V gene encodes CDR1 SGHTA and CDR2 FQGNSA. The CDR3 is CASGGTSGRNTGELFF. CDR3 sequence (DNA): TGTGCCAGCGGAGGGACTAGCGGGAGAAACACCGGGGAGCTGTTTTTT.

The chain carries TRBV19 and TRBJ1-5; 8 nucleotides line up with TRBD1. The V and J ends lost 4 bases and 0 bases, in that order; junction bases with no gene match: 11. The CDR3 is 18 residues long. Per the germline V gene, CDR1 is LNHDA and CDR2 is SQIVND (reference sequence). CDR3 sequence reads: CASSTMFQGASSNQPQHF. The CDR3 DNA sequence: TGTGCCAGTAGTACGATGTTTCAGGGGGCGAGTAGCAATCAGCCCCAGCATTTT.

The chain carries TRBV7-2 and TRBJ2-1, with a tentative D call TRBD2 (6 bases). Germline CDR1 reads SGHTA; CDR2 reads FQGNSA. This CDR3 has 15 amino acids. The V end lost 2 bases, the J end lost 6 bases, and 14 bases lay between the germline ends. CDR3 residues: CASSLIAGSINEQFF. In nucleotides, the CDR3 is TGTGCCAGCAGCTTAATTGCGGGATCCATCAATGAGCAGTTCTTC.

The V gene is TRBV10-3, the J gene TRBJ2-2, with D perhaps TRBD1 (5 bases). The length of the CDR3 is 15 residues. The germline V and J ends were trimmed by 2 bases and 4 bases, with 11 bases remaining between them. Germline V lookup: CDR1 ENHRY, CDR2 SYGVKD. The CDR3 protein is CAISELGRGTGELFF. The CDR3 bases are TGTGCCATCAGTGAGCTCGGTAGGGGCACCGGGGAGCTGTTTTTT.

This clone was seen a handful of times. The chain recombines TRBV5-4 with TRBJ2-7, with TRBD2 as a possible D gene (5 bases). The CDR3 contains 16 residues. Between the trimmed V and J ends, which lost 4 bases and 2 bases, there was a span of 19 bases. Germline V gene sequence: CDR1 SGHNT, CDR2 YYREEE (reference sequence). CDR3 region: CASSPGRTSTPYEQYF. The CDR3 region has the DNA TGTGCCAGCAGCCCCGGAAGGACTTCCACTCCCTACGAGCAGTACTTC.

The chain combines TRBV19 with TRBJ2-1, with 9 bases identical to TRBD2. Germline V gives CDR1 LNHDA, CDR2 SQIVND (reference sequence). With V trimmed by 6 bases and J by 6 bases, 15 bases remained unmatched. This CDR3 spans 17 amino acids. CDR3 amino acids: CASRALRGASGTNEQFF. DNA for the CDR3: TGTGCCAGTAGAGCCCTCAGGGGGGCTAGCGGGACCAATGAGCAGTTCTTC.

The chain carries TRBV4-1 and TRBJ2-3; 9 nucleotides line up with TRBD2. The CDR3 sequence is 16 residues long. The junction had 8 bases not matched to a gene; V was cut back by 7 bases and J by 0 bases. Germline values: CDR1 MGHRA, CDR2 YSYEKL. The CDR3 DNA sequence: TGCGCCAGCACGGCGGGAGGGGGTCTGAGCACAGATACGCAGTATTTT. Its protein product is CASTAGGGLSTDTQYF.